A single sample is the source of the 19 T cell receptor beta chains below, sequenced in a study of cytomegalovirus exposure and HLA in healthy donors. PCR primers comprised 60 Vbeta and 13 Jbeta primers. Sequenced by immunoSEQ multiplex PCR; TCRdb stores in-frame clones only, minus some. The sample lists 150,000 to 200,000 clones; approximately 82% were seen once. The sample taken for sequencing was PBMCs. The receptors derive from a male donor in good health and CMV-seronegative.

The CDR3 loop reads CASSYRDTNEKLFF. CDR3 in DNA: TGTGCCAGCAGCTACAGGGATACTAATGAAAAACTGTTTTTT. The rearrangement links TRBV7-9 to TRBJ1-4; TRBD1 might be the D (6 bases). The length of the CDR3 is 14 residues. Trimming left V 4 bases short and J 2 bases short, with 8 bases between. The germline CDR1 and CDR2 sequences are SEHNR and FQNEAQ (reference sequence).

V gene TRBV4-1 combines with J gene TRBJ1-6, with TRBD1 matching 12 bases. There are 17 residues in the CDR3. With V trimmed by 8 bases and J by 8 bases, 13 bases remained unmatched. Germline V gives CDR1 MGHRA, CDR2 YSYEKL. The CDR3 region is CASRPRDRGRWDSPLHF. In DNA, the CDR3 is TGCGCCAGCCGCCCCCGGGACAGGGGGCGTTGGGATTCACCCCTCCACTTT.

J is TRBJ1-2 and V is TRBV5-1; D might be TRBD1 (5 bases). This CDR3 region has 15 residues. CDR1 is SGHRS, CDR2 YFSETQ, per germline. Trimming took 8 bases from V and 7 from J, leaving 24 bases between them. For the CDR3, the DNA is TGCGCCAGGCGCCAGGGCCAGACCTACGGTCCTGGCTACACCTTC. It is translated as CARRQGQTYGPGYTF. Full variable domain (outside the CDR3, taken from reference TRBV5-1 and TRBJ1-2): KAGVTQTPRYLIKTRGQQVTLSCSPISGHRSVSWYQQTPGQGLQFLFEYFSETQRNKGNFPGRFSGRQFSNSRSEMNVSTLELGDSALYLCARRQGQTYGPGYTFGSGTRLTVV.

The V call is TRBV5-4, the J call TRBJ1-4; D is unresolved. Germline assignment: CDR1 SGHNT and CDR2 YYREEE (reference sequence). Trimming removed 1 base at V and 3 bases at J, with 7 bases between. CDR3 size: 14 residues. CDR3 region: CASSLSGANEKLFF. DNA of the CDR3: TGTGCCAGCAGCTTGAGCGGGGCTAATGAAAAACTGTTTTTT.

The chain uses TRBV7-2 and TRBJ2-7, with D unclear. Between the trimmed V and J ends, which lost 4 bases and 6 bases, there was a span of 10 bases. Germline-derived CDR1 and CDR2 are SGHTA and FQGNSA. The CDR3 spans 12 residues. CDR3 residues: CASSSLGGEQYF. For the CDR3, the DNA is TGTGCCAGCAGCTCGCTTGGCGGCGAGCAGTACTTC. Full variable domain (outside the CDR3, taken from reference TRBV7-2 and TRBJ2-7): GAGVSQSPSNKVTEKGKDVELRCDPISGHTALYWYRQSLGQGLEFLIYFQGNSAPDKSGLPSDRFSAERTGGSVSTLTIQRTQQEDSAVYLCASSSLGGEQYFGPGTRLTVT.

This clone was picked up one time. The V and J genes are TRBV15 and TRBJ2-2, with TRBD1 as a possible D gene (6 bases). The germline CDR1 and CDR2 sequences are LNHNV and YYDKDF (reference sequence). The CDR3 has 17 residues. V lost 0 bases and J lost 2, with 13 bases in between. The CDR3 here is CATSRDFNRVNTGELFF. CDR3 sequence (DNA): TGTGCCACCAGCAGAGACTTCAACAGGGTAAACACCGGGGAGCTGTTTTTT.

The chain carries TRBV4-1 and TRBJ2-7; 9 bases fit TRBD1. V lost 4 bases, J lost 2 bases, and 12 bases stayed unmatched. Looked up from germline, CDR1 is MGHRA and CDR2 is YSYEKL. The CDR3 is 17 amino acids. The CDR3 sequence: CASSLSAPGTGTYEQYF. The CDR3 nucleotides read TGCGCCAGCAGCCTCTCCGCCCCCGGGACAGGGACCTACGAGCAGTACTTC.

In this sample, this clone turned up a few times. V usage is TRBV5-6 and J usage is TRBJ1-2; TRBD1 matches 11 bases. The CDR3 is 16 amino acids. Trimming removed 4 bases from V and 3 bases from J; junction bases left unmatched: 8. Germline loops: CDR1 SGHDT, CDR2 YYEEEE. The CDR3 is CASSDSRDRGYYGYTF. CDR3 in DNA: TGTGCCAGCAGCGACTCCCGGGACAGGGGGTACTATGGCTACACCTTC.

The chain is built from TRBV7-9 and TRBJ2-2; weak D call: TRBD2 (6 bases). The CDR3 has 16 amino acids. The V gene's germline CDR1 is SEHNR and CDR2 FQNEAQ (reference sequence). V lost 2 bases, J lost 2 bases, and 12 bases lay in between. DNA for the CDR3: TGTGCCAGCAGCTTATTGGGGGGAACAAACACCGGGGAGCTGTTTTTT. Amino acid sequence: CASSLLGGTNTGELFF.

The rearrangement uses TRBV7-9 and TRBJ2-7; D not certain. Per germline, CDR1 SEHNR and CDR2 FQNEAQ (reference sequence). Trimming removed 3 bases from V and 2 bases from J, with 8 bases in between. The CDR3 sequence is 13 residues long. DNA of the CDR3: TGTGCCAGCAGCTTGGGCAGGACCTACGAGCAGTACTTC. This codes for CASSLGRTYEQYF. The whole variable domain, remainder taken from reference TRBV7-9 and TRBJ2-7, is DTGVSQNPRHKITKRGQNVTFRCDPISEHNRLYWYRQTLGQGPEFLTYFQNEAQLEKSRLLSDRFSAERPKGSFSTLEIQRTEQGDSAMYLCASSLGRTYEQYFGPGTRLTVT.

The V call is TRBV9, the J call TRBJ2-1; possibly TRBD2 for D (6 bases). V was pared by 0 bases and J by 6 bases, with 7 bases between. The CDR3 has 13 amino acids. In germline, CDR1 is SGDLS, CDR2 YYNGEE. CDR3 in DNA: TGTGCCAGCAGCGTAGGCGGGGCCAATGAGCAGTTCTTC. This gives the protein CASSVGGANEQFF. Variable domain in full (rest from reference TRBV9 and TRBJ2-1): DSGVTQTPKHLITATGQRVTLRCSPRSGDLSVYWYQQSLDQGLQFLIQYYNGEERAKGNILERFSAQQFPDLHSELNLSSLELGDSALYFCASSVGGANEQFFGPGTRLTVL.

CDR3 residues: CASGGQGFAETQYF. The CDR3 DNA reads TGTGCCAGCGGGGGACAGGGGTTTGCGGAGACCCAGTACTTC. This chain uses TRBV6-5 with TRBJ2-5, with 10 bases identical to TRBD1. The CDR3 is 14 amino acids. CDR1 and CDR2 (germline): MNHEY, SVGAGI. The trim removed 8 bases at V and 5 bases at J, leaving 8 bases unmatched.

The chain recombines TRBV7-8 with TRBJ2-2; possible D gene TRBD1, 5 bases. The CDR3 sequence is 16 residues long. The germline V gene has CDR1 SGHVS and CDR2 FQNEAQ. V was clipped by 1 base and J by 6 bases, with 15 bases between them. Here the CDR3 DNA reads TGTGCCAGCAGCTTAGTAGGGGTGCAGGTCCCCGGGGAGCTGTTTTTT. Protein product: CASSLVGVQVPGELFF.

V usage is TRBV5-1 and J usage is TRBJ2-5; D is possibly TRBD1 (5 bases). TRBJ2-7 matches the DNA end more closely, so the J call is doubtful. Germline V gene sequence: CDR1 SGHRS, CDR2 YFSETQ. The length of the CDR3 is 15 residues. The DNA of the CDR3 is TGCGCCAGCAGCTTAGTGGGGCAGCCCTCCTACGAGCAGTACTTC. Its translation is CASSLVGQPSYEQYF.

This chain uses TRBV4-3 with TRBJ2-5; D ambiguous. Germline values: CDR1 LGHNA, CDR2 YSLEER. V dropped 2 bases and J dropped 3 bases, with 10 bases sitting between them. CDR3 length: 14 amino acids. The CDR3, as DNA: TGCGCCAGCAGCCAATCACTGCTGAAAGAGACCCAGTACTTC. Its translation is CASSQSLLKETQYF.

V gene TRBV18 combines with J gene TRBJ2-6; the D gene is possibly TRBD1 (5 bases). V was clipped by 6 bases and J by 0 bases, with 15 bases between them. The CDR3 extends over 17 amino acids. Germline V gene data show CDR1 as KGHSH and CDR2 as LQKENI. CDR3 loop: CASSKDIDFSGANVLTF. The DNA of the CDR3 is TGTGCCAGCTCCAAGGACATCGATTTCTCTGGGGCCAACGTCCTGACTTTC.

In nucleotides, the CDR3 is TGTGCCAGCAGTTACCCGGGGAACTACGAGCAGTACTTC. This encodes CASSYPGNYEQYF. The genes are TRBV6-5 and TRBJ2-7; a weak D match, TRBD2 (5 bases). The CDR3 has 13 residues. V was trimmed by 2 bases and J by 3 bases, leaving 8 bases between them. CDR1 and CDR2 from the germline V gene are MNHEY and SVGAGI.

The chain links TRBV9 to TRBJ2-3, with D possibly being TRBD2 (6 bases). The ends were cut back, 2 bases at V and 6 bases at J, with 13 bases in the middle. Germline V CDR1 and CDR2: SGDLS, YYNGEE. This CDR3 contains 14 residues. CDR3: CASSVGLPDDTQYF. DNA of the CDR3: TGTGCCAGCAGCGTGGGACTGCCAGACGATACGCAGTATTTT.

In its sample, this clone was seen once. The chain joins TRBV2 to TRBJ2-5; maybe TRBD2 (5 bases). This CDR3 has 13 residues. Germline CDR1 reads SNHLY; CDR2 reads FYNNEI. The ends were cut back, 8 bases at V and 5 bases at J, with 15 bases in the middle. The CDR3 DNA is TGTGCCAGCGCATTCGACTCGGGGGAGACCCAGTACTTC. Protein: CASAFDSGETQYF. Using reference TRBV2 and TRBJ2-5 for the parts outside the CDR3, the full variable domain is EPEVTQTPSHQVTQMGQEVILRCVPISNHLYFYWYRQILGQKVEFLVSFYNNEISEKSEIFDDQFSVERPDGSNFTLKIRSTKLEDSAMYFCASAFDSGETQYFGPGTRLLVL.